These 23 T cell receptor beta chains share one sample of origin, sequenced in a study of T cell responses to AZD1222 COVID-19 vaccine. Sequencing was performed with immunoSEQ multiplex PCR; in TCRdb, only in-frame clones are kept and a portion is missing. The sample contains about 150,000 clones, 87% of which appear only once. The specimen comprised peripheral blood, sampled on day 0 of AZD1222 vaccination. These receptors were obtained from an adult in good health.

CDR3 in DNA: TGTGCCAGCAGGCGACAGGCTAACTATGGCTACACCTTC. This encodes CASRRQANYGYTF. The chain employs TRBV28 and TRBJ1-2; a possible D gene is TRBD1 (6 bases). The CDR3 runs to 13 residues. V gave up 6 bases and J gave up 0 bases, with 8 bases separating them. The germline V gene has CDR1 MDHEN and CDR2 SYDVKM.

This clone was found a few times. This chain connects TRBV19 to TRBJ2-2, with 9 bases aligning to TRBD1. The V gene's germline CDR1 is LNHDA and CDR2 SQIVND (reference sequence). After removal of 1 base from V and 6 bases from J, the junction contained 6 bases not matched to a gene. CDR3 length: 16 residues. Here the CDR3 DNA reads TGTGCCAGTAGTATAGGGGCACAGGGGGCTGCCGGGGAGCTGTTTTTT. Residues: CASSIGAQGAAGELFF.

The V and J genes are TRBV19 and TRBJ2-7; 7 bases map to TRBD2. The CDR3 extends over 16 amino acids. CDR1 and CDR2 from the germline V gene are LNHDA and SQIVND (reference sequence). V shed 5 bases and J 1 base; nucleotides not matched to a gene: 11. CDR3 DNA: TGTGCCAGTAGTCCCCATGCTAGCGGACAATCCTACGAGCAGTACTTC. Protein sequence: CASSPHASGQSYEQYF.

The chain carries TRBV7-9 and TRBJ1-2; D uncertain. The CDR3 sequence is 13 residues long. CDR1 and CDR2 (germline): SEHNR, FQNEAQ (reference sequence). V lost 10 bases and J lost 6, with 18 bases in between. CDR3 sequence (DNA): TGTGCCATCAACGCCCACAGTGGCCATGGCTACACCTTC. This gives the protein CAINAHSGHGYTF.

This chain links TRBV6-1 with TRBJ2-7; D uncertain. The CDR3 sequence is 17 residues long. Deletions cut 2 bases from V and 2 bases from J, with 19 bases between. Germline V CDR1 and CDR2: MNHNS, SASEGT. In DNA, the CDR3 is TGTGCCAGCAGTGAAATAATCGCGTCCCACGGCGCCTACGAGCAGTACTTC. Its translation is CASSEIIASHGAYEQYF.

The chain combines TRBV7-8 with TRBJ1-2; 9 bases match TRBD1. The trim removed 1 base at V and 7 bases at J, leaving 16 bases unmatched. Germline CDR1 reads SGHVS; CDR2 reads FQNEAQ. The CDR3 is made up of 18 amino acids. CDR3 DNA: TGTGCCAGCAGCTTAGGGGACAGGGTGGTCTTTAATACGGCTGGCTACACCTTC. This translates into CASSLGDRVVFNTAGYTF.

The gene calls are TRBV19 and TRBJ1-3, with 10 bases lining up with TRBD1. The CDR3 totals 14 residues. Germline assignment: CDR1 LNHDA and CDR2 SQIVND (reference sequence). V lost 5 bases, J lost 4 bases, and 2 bases stayed unmatched. The CDR3 sequence is CASSWGQGGNTIYF. CDR3 nucleotides: TGTGCCAGTAGTTGGGGACAGGGGGGAAACACCATATATTTT.

The V gene is TRBV19, the J gene TRBJ2-7, with 10 positions matching TRBD2. Germline CDR1 reads LNHDA; CDR2 reads SQIVND (reference sequence). The CDR3 length is 18 residues. Trimming cost V 7 bases and J 2 bases; bases outside gene matches: 17. Here the CDR3 reads CASTSKPGDSGRAYEQYF. The CDR3 DNA reads as TGTGCCAGTACCTCAAAGCCAGGGGACAGCGGGAGGGCCTACGAGCAGTACTTC.

The chain couples TRBV5-1 to TRBJ1-4; D ambiguous. Germline values: CDR1 SGHRS, CDR2 YFSETQ. The CDR3 sequence is 15 residues long. The V end was cut by 1 base, the J end by 3 bases, with 10 bases between. CDR3 coding DNA: TGCGCCAGCAGCTTGCGGCGCGGAGCTAATGAAAAACTGTTTTTT. The encoded protein is CASSLRRGANEKLFF.

This chain uses TRBV19 with TRBJ1-5; TRBD1 agrees at 11 bases. This CDR3 region has 14 residues. V trimming: 8 bases; J trimming: 7 bases; junction bases outside the gene matches: 7. Germline-derived CDR1 and CDR2 are LNHDA and SQIVND (reference sequence). The CDR3 loop is CASATGTGGQPQHF. The CDR3, as DNA: TGTGCCAGTGCCACCGGGACAGGGGGACAGCCCCAGCATTTT.

This clone has only a few counts. V usage is TRBV2 and J usage is TRBJ1-1; TRBD1 matches at 8 bases. The CDR3 covers 12 residues. Germline-derived CDR1 and CDR2 are SNHLY and FYNNEI. The V gene end was trimmed by 5 bases and the J gene end by 10 bases; junction bases not matched to a gene: 6. This CDR3 is CASSTGGVVAFF. The DNA of the CDR3 is TGTGCCAGCAGTACAGGGGGGGTGGTAGCTTTCTTT.

The V and J genes are TRBV6-1 and TRBJ2-3; perhaps TRBD1 as D (6 bases). The germline gives CDR1 MNHNS, CDR2 SASEGT. V was pared by 2 bases and J by 0 bases, with 9 bases between. The CDR3 has 15 residues. CDR3 loop: CASSEKGVSTDTQYF. For the CDR3, the DNA is TGTGCCAGCAGTGAAAAGGGGGTAAGCACAGATACGCAGTATTTT.

This clone has ten or more counts. This sequence joins TRBV2 and TRBJ1-6, with 10 bases lining up with TRBD1. With V trimmed by 1 base and J by 10 bases, 1 base remained unmatched. CDR1 is SNHLY and CDR2 is FYNNEI in the germline V gene. CDR3 length equals 14 residues. CDR3 sequence reads: CASSEGQGASPLHF. The CDR3 DNA reads TGTGCCAGCAGTGAAGGACAGGGGGCATCACCCCTCCACTTT.

CDR3 coding DNA: TGTGCCAGCAGCTTGGTGGGAACCTACAATGAGCAGTTCTTC. This encodes CASSLVGTYNEQFF. The gene calls are TRBV5-4 and TRBJ2-1; D is unclear. Trimming cost V 0 bases and J 2 bases, with 6 bases left between them. Germline loops: CDR1 SGHNT, CDR2 YYREEE (reference sequence). This CDR3 spans 14 amino acids.

The V and J genes are TRBV19 and TRBJ1-2; 9 positions match TRBD1. Per the germline V gene, CDR1 is LNHDA and CDR2 is SQIVND (reference sequence). The CDR3 extends over 15 amino acids. Unmatched junction bases numbered 8, after V lost 5 bases and J lost 4 bases. For the CDR3, the DNA is TGTGCCAGTAGTTCCACAGGGGGCACAGGCTATGGCTACACCTTC. Translating it yields CASSSTGGTGYGYTF.

J is TRBJ1-3 and V is TRBV7-2; no definite D call. CDR1 is SGHTA and CDR2 is FQGNSA in the germline V gene. V dropped 5 bases and J dropped 2 bases, with 13 bases sitting between them. This CDR3 region has 15 residues. The CDR3 DNA sequence: TGTGCCAGCAGCCCTAAGGCGGCAGCTGGAAACACCATATATTTT. Translation gives CASSPKAAAGNTIYF. The full variable domain, with the rest looked up from reference TRBV7-2 and TRBJ1-3, is GAGVSQSPSNKVTEKGKDVELRCDPISGHTALYWYRQSLGQGLEFLIYFQGNSAPDKSGLPSDRFSAERTGGSVSTLTIQRTQQEDSAVYLCASSPKAAAGNTIYFGEGSWLTVV.

This chain joins TRBV5-1 and TRBJ2-2, with unresolved D. The CDR3 consists of 12 residues. In germline, CDR1 is SGHRS, CDR2 YFSETQ. V lost 5 bases to trimming and J lost 7 bases, with 9 bases between them. The CDR3 reads CASRLEFGELFF. CDR3 DNA: TGCGCCAGCAGACTGGAGTTCGGGGAGCTGTTTTTT. The full variable domain, completed using reference TRBV5-1 and TRBJ2-2, is KAGVTQTPRYLIKTRGQQVTLSCSPISGHRSVSWYQQTPGQGLQFLFEYFSETQRNKGNFPGRFSGRQFSNSRSEMNVSTLELGDSALYLCASRLEFGELFFGEGSRLTVL.

The chain employs TRBV19 and TRBJ2-7; no clear D. This CDR3 comprises 14 residues. The V end was cut by 6 bases, the J end by 3 bases, with 15 bases between. The germline V gene encodes CDR1 LNHDA and CDR2 SQIVND (reference sequence). The CDR3 bases are TGTGCCAGTAGCCCACGTGGGTCGGGCTACGAGCAGTACTTC. It specifies CASSPRGSGYEQYF.

With respect to this clone: Other DNA variants within this sample encode the same CDR3. The chain couples TRBV12-3 or TRBV12-4 to TRBJ1-3, with TRBD1 identical over 7 bases. Losses at the gene ends were 9 bases for V and 4 bases for J; bases not matched to a gene: 3. This CDR3 is 12 amino acids long. The CDR3 bases are TGTGCCAGTGACAGGGCCGGAAACACCATATATTTT. It yields the protein CASDRAGNTIYF.

The chain couples TRBV2 to TRBJ1-1; weak D call: TRBD1 (6 bases). This CDR3 is 15 amino acids long. The germline V gene has CDR1 SNHLY and CDR2 FYNNEI. Trimming left V 1 base short and J 3 bases short, with 12 bases between. The DNA for the CDR3 is TGTGCCAGCAGTGAAGGGCAGGGGCGGGACACTGAAGCTTTCTTT. The encoded protein is CASSEGQGRDTEAFF. The whole variable domain, filled in from reference TRBV2 and TRBJ1-1, reads EPEVTQTPSHQVTQMGQEVILRCVPISNHLYFYWYRQILGQKVEFLVSFYNNEISEKSEIFDDQFSVERPDGSNFTLKIRSTKLEDSAMYFCASSEGQGRDTEAFFGQGTRLTVV.

This sequence joins TRBV3-1 (or the pseudogene TRBV3-2) and TRBJ1-1; TRBD1 matches 7 bases. The CDR3 extends over 14 amino acids. CDR1 LGHDT and CDR2 YNNKEL come from the germline V gene (reference sequence). The ends lost 4 bases at V and 7 bases at J; junction bases unmatched: 9. CDR3 loop: CASSPSGQALEAFF. CDR3 sequence (DNA): TGTGCCAGCAGCCCTTCCGGACAGGCCCTTGAAGCTTTCTTT.

In this sample, this clone turned up a few times. V gene TRBV14 combines with J gene TRBJ1-1; unclear D gene. V was shortened by 2 bases and J by 6 bases, with 7 bases between the two germline ends. This CDR3 spans 12 amino acids. Germline assignment: CDR1 SGHDN and CDR2 FVKESK. DNA of the CDR3: TGTGCCAGCAGCCAACGAGAGGCTGAAGCTTTCTTT. Translated: CASSQREAEAFF.

The rearrangement joins TRBV7-2 to TRBJ2-7; D gene uncertain. The V gene's germline CDR1 is SGHTA and CDR2 FQGNSA. V was cut by 1 base and J by 3 bases, with 13 bases left in between. The CDR3 length is 15 residues. CDR3 DNA sequence: TGTGCCAGCAGCTTAGAACAGAGAGCATACTACGAGCAGTACTTC. Its protein product is CASSLEQRAYYEQYF.